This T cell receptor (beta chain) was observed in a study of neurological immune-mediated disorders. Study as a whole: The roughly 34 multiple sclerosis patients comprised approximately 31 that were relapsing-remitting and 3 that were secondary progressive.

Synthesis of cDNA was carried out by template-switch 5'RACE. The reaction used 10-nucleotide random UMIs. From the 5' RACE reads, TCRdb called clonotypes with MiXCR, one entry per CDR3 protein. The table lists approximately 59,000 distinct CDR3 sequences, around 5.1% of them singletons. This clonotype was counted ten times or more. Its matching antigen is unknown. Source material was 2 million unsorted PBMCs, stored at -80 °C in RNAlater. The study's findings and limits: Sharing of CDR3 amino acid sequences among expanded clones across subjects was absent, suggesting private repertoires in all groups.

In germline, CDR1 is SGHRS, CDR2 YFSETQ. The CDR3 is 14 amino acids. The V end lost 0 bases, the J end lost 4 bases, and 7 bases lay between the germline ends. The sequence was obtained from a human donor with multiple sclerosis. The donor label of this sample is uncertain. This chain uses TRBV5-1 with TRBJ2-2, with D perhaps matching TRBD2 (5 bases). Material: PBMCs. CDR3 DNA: TGCGCCAGCAGCTTGGGCGGGTTCACCGGGGAGCTGTTTTTT. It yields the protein CASSLGGFTGELFF. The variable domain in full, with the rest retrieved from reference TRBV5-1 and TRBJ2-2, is KAGVTQTPRYLIKTRGQQVTLSCSPISGHRSVSWYQQTPGQGLQFLFEYFSETQRNKGNFPGRFSGRQFSNSRSEMNVSTLELGDSALYLCASSLGGFTGELFFGEGSRLTVL.